The table lists the clone carrying this TCR beta chain with a few counts. What it recognizes is unknown. TCRdb recomputed calls from the 5' RACE reads with MiXCR, one row per CDR3 protein. This table holds roughly 250,000 distinct CDR3 sequences, over 10% found once. This record belongs to a study of T cells after yellow fever vaccination. Study results and limitations: Though it reached lower strength, the secondary response hit its peak faster, day 5 versus 15.

This CDR3 region has 16 residues. Per germline, CDR1 SGHRS and CDR2 YFSETQ. The V end lost 0 bases, the J end lost 1 base, and 12 bases lay between the germline ends. The TCR was taken from a young man who received the YFV17D yellow fever vaccine. J is TRBJ2-3 and V is TRBV5-1; D uncertain. This sample comprised CD4+ T cells sorted from PBMCs, obtained 45 days after the yellow fever booster vaccination. The DNA for the CDR3 is TGCGCCAGCAGCTTGGTCCCGACCGCGGGCACAGATACGCAGTATTTT. Its protein product is CASSLVPTAGTDTQYF.